The T cell receptor (beta chain) under discussion was sequenced for a study of blood T cell repertoires in COVID-19. Study-wide background: Samples came from the United States, Italy and Spain, spanning acute and convalescent COVID-19. T cells, B-cell-depleted T cells, or PBMCs supplied cDNA or gDNA.

Assay used: immunoSEQ multiplex PCR; TCRdb lists only in-frame clones, some missing. The repertoire holds 350,000 to 450,000 clones, around 83% seen once, with about 5.4% in the top ten. The CDR3 sequence is 16 residues long. Germline CDR1 reads LNHDA; CDR2 reads SQIVND (reference sequence). The V and J ends lost 5 bases and 5 bases, in that order; junction bases with no gene match: 8. Participants reported their clinical history, and cohort assignment relied on those reports. V usage is TRBV19 and J usage is TRBJ2-5; 13 bases are shared with TRBD2. Sequencing was performed on PBMCs or T cells enriched from blood (not recorded which). The receptor comes from a woman aged 45-59 years who had recovered from COVID-19. The CDR3 region is CASSDGLAGVRETQYF. The CDR3 DNA follows: TGTGCCAGTAGTGACGGACTAGCGGGAGTACGGGAGACCCAGTACTTC.